The 26 T cell receptor beta chains below all came from one sample that was sequenced in a study of shared clonotypes between healthy human individuals. Data came from immunoSEQ multiplex PCR; TCRdb stores just in-frame clones and leaves some out. The sample lists roughly 810,000 clones; approximately 96% were seen once. Terminally differentiated effector memory CD45RA+ cells were excluded from the naive CD8 cells, which were CD45RO-negative and positively selected for CCR7. The sequenced sample was naive CD8+ T cells sorted from blood. These receptors were collected from a man in his thirties or forties in good health.

This sequence joins TRBV7-8 and TRBJ2-7; 8 bases agree with TRBD2. Germline CDR1 reads SGHVS; CDR2 reads FQNEAQ. The CDR3 extends over 13 amino acids. V gave up 5 bases and J gave up 4 bases; unmatched junction bases: 4. DNA of the CDR3: TGTGCCAGCAGCAGCGGGAGTGGGTACGAGCAGTACTTC. Its translation is CASSSGSGYEQYF. The whole variable domain, remainder taken from reference TRBV7-8 and TRBJ2-7, is GAGVSQSPRYKVAKRGQDVALRCDPISGHVSLFWYQQALGQGPEFLTYFQNEAQLDKSGLPSDRFFAERPEGSVSTLKIQRTQQEDSAVYLCASSSGSGYEQYFGPGTRLTVT.

This clone was counted once. Here the CDR3 reads CSVSSETQYF. The CDR3 region has the DNA TGCAGCGTTTCCTCTGAGACCCAGTACTTC. The rearrangement joins TRBV29-1 to TRBJ2-5; D gene unclear. Germline assignment: CDR1 SQVTM and CDR2 ANQGSEA. The CDR3 runs 10 residues. V was trimmed by 5 bases and J by 5 bases, leaving 6 bases between them.

The rearrangement joins TRBV10-2 to TRBJ2-1; 10 bases align to TRBD2. The CDR3 spans 14 residues. Germline CDR1 reads WSHSY; CDR2 reads SAAADI. Trimming at V came to 2 bases and at J to 8 bases, leaving 3 bases not matched to a gene. DNA of the CDR3: TGCGCCAGCAGTGAGCTAGCGGGAGTGGATGAGCAGTTCTTC. This encodes CASSELAGVDEQFF.

This chain links TRBV19 with TRBJ2-2; 9 bases fit TRBD1. The germline gives CDR1 LNHDA, CDR2 SQIVND (reference sequence). CDR3 length equals 18 residues. V lost 3 bases and J lost 4; bases outside the gene matches: 12. The CDR3 nucleotides are TGTGCCAGTAGTATTGCCGCGAGGGACAGGGTACCCACCGGGGAGCTGTTTTTT. Encoded protein: CASSIAARDRVPTGELFF.

The CDR3 sequence is CASSISSQTSRTNEQYF. CDR3 sequence (DNA): TGTGCCAGTAGTATTTCGTCGCAGACGAGCCGAACGAACGAGCAGTACTTC. This rearrangement joins TRBV19 to TRBJ2-7; no clear D. Germline V gene lookup returns CDR1 LNHDA and CDR2 SQIVND (reference sequence). The CDR3 is 17 amino acids. Trimming removed 3 bases from V and 5 bases from J, with 23 bases in between.

The chain is built from TRBV5-8 and TRBJ1-4; 10 bases match TRBD1. J gave up 4 bases and V 2 bases, and 8 bases lay outside the gene matches. The CDR3 loop spans 17 amino acids. Germline V gives CDR1 SGHTS, CDR2 YDEGEE. CDR3 nucleotide sequence: TGTGCCAGCAGCTTTCCGGGACAGGGGTCCCATAATGAAAAACTGTTTTTT. Translating gives CASSFPGQGSHNEKLFF.

As to this clone: Other DNA sequences from this sample encode an identical CDR3 as well. J is TRBJ2-1 and V is TRBV29-1; no clear D gene. The CDR3 has 10 residues. V was clipped by 4 bases and J by 8 bases, with 6 bases between them. The V gene's germline CDR1 is SQVTM and CDR2 ANQGSEA. The CDR3 sequence: CSVVGYEQFF. Here the CDR3 DNA reads TGCAGCGTTGTGGGCTATGAGCAGTTCTTC.

In the case of this clone: Other DNA sequences in this sample translate to the same CDR3. The V call is TRBV20-1, the J call TRBJ1-4, with D uncertain. V lost 1 base to trimming and J lost 7 bases, with 4 bases between them. CDR1 DFQATT and CDR2 SNEGSKA come from the germline V gene (reference sequence). CDR3 size: 11 residues. The CDR3 coding sequence is TGCAGTGCTAGAGTGGGTGAAAAACTGTTTTTT. Its protein product is CSARVGEKLFF.

This chain's CDR3 is CASSERQLANYGYTF. The CDR3 DNA follows: TGTGCCAGCAGCGAACGACAGTTAGCTAACTATGGCTACACCTTC. The rearrangement joins TRBV7-9 to TRBJ1-2; D may be TRBD1 (5 bases). This CDR3 region has 15 residues. V was cut by 5 bases and J by 0 bases, with 13 bases left in between. CDR1 SEHNR and CDR2 FQNEAQ come from the germline V gene (reference sequence).

J is TRBJ2-7 and V is TRBV7-9, with 7 bases aligning to TRBD2. CDR1 SEHNR and CDR2 FQNEAQ come from the germline V gene (reference sequence). This CDR3 contains 16 residues. Germline trimming cut 5 bases from V and 3 bases from J; bases unmatched to any gene: 13. CDR3 bases: TGTGCCAGCAGCCCAGTTGTGGCGGGAGTCATCTACGAGCAGTACTTC. This gives the protein CASSPVVAGVIYEQYF.

This rearrangement joins TRBV2 to TRBJ2-2; the D gene could be TRBD1 or TRBD2 (5 bases each). This CDR3 comprises 15 residues. V dropped 8 bases and J dropped 3 bases, with 16 bases sitting between them. CDR1 and CDR2 from the germline V gene are SNHLY and FYNNEI. In DNA, the CDR3 is TGTGCCAGCGGGTCGGGACCTAGGGACACCGGGGAGCTGTTTTTT. Amino acid sequence: CASGSGPRDTGELFF.

CDR3 region: CASSLDFVLSSGSYEQYF. Written as DNA, the CDR3 is TGTGCCAGCAGCTTAGATTTTGTTTTGTCTAGCGGGAGTTACGAGCAGTACTTC. The chain uses TRBV11-2 and TRBJ2-7, with 10 bases lining up with TRBD2. CDR1 SGHAT and CDR2 FQNNGV come from the germline V gene. The ends lost 0 bases at V and 4 bases at J; junction bases unmatched: 12. The CDR3 has 18 amino acids.

This clone was recorded once. V usage is TRBV6-6 and J usage is TRBJ2-1; 7 nucleotides match TRBD2. The CDR3 covers 16 residues. V lost 8 bases and J lost 3; bases outside the gene matches: 13. The germline CDR1 and CDR2 sequences are MNHNY and SVGAGI (reference sequence). The CDR3 spells CASSPFAGDLYNEQFF. As DNA, the CDR3 is TGTGCCAGCTCCCCCTTCGCGGGGGACCTCTACAATGAGCAGTTCTTC.

The genes are TRBV4-1 and TRBJ2-7; tentatively, D is TRBD2 (6 bases). Looked up from germline, CDR1 is MGHRA and CDR2 is YSYEKL. This CDR3 has 14 residues. The V gene lost 1 base and the J gene lost 4 bases, with 11 bases spanning the gap. In DNA form, the CDR3 reads TGCGCCAGCAGCCAAGTGGCAGGGAGGTACGAGCAGTACTTC. Residues: CASSQVAGRYEQYF.

The CDR3 sequence: CASTPFLAGVGETQYF. In DNA, the CDR3 is TGTGCCAGCACGCCTTTTCTAGCGGGAGTAGGAGAGACCCAGTACTTC. The chain has TRBV5-5 and TRBJ2-5, with 10 bases that match TRBD2. There are 16 residues in the CDR3. The germline V gene encodes CDR1 SGHKS and CDR2 YYEKEE (reference sequence). V trimming: 6 bases; J trimming: 4 bases; junction bases outside the gene matches: 12.

V is TRBV7-9 and J is TRBJ2-5; unclear D gene. The ends were cut back, 0 bases at V and 1 base at J, with 12 bases in the middle. The CDR3 is 16 residues long. Germline values: CDR1 SEHNR, CDR2 FQNEAQ (reference sequence). The CDR3 is CASSLATVGFQETQYF. CDR3 DNA: TGTGCCAGCAGCTTAGCGACGGTAGGGTTCCAAGAGACCCAGTACTTC.

V gene TRBV30 combines with J gene TRBJ2-1; 10 positions agree with TRBD2. The ends lost 2 bases at V and 0 bases at J; junction bases unmatched: 7. Germline V gene data show CDR1 as GTSNPN and CDR2 as SVGIG (reference sequence). The CDR3 spans 17 residues. The CDR3 sequence is CAWSPTSGWSSYNEQFF. In DNA, the CDR3 is TGTGCCTGGAGTCCGACTAGCGGGTGGAGCTCCTACAATGAGCAGTTCTTC.

The chain couples TRBV7-3 to TRBJ2-1; 8 bases agree with TRBD2. V lost 6 bases to trimming and J lost 6 bases; unmatched junction nucleotides: 10. Germline loops: CDR1 SGHTA, CDR2 FQGTGA. This CDR3 comprises 15 residues. CDR3 protein: CASRYTSGEPNEQFF. In nucleotides, the CDR3 is TGTGCCAGCAGGTATACTAGCGGAGAACCCAATGAGCAGTTCTTC.

A note on this clone: This same CDR3 is encoded by further DNA sequences in the sample. The chain combines TRBV27 with TRBJ2-7; weak D call: TRBD1 (6 bases). V lost 6 bases to trimming and J lost 2 bases, with 11 bases between them. The CDR3 runs 13 residues. Germline V gene lookup returns CDR1 MNHEY and CDR2 SMNVEV (reference sequence). In nucleotides, the CDR3 is TGTGCCAGCAGCCTAACAGGGCCCTACGAGCAGTACTTC. Amino acids: CASSLTGPYEQYF.

V is TRBV27 and J is TRBJ2-2; D gene ambiguous. The V gene's germline CDR1 is MNHEY and CDR2 SMNVEV (reference sequence). Trimming cost V 2 bases and J 6 bases, with 7 bases left between them. CDR3 size: 13 residues. CDR3 sequence: CASSLRVPGELFF. The CDR3 DNA sequence: TGTGCCAGCAGTTTACGGGTTCCCGGGGAGCTGTTTTTT.

The chain combines TRBV7-9 with TRBJ2-2; D ambiguous. The CDR3 consists of 13 residues. From germline, CDR1 is SEHNR and CDR2 FQNEAQ (reference sequence). The germline V and J ends were trimmed by 7 bases and 3 bases, with 9 bases remaining between them. The CDR3 here is CASNNAYTGELFF. In nucleotides, the CDR3 is TGTGCCAGCAATAATGCATACACCGGGGAGCTGTTTTTT.

Of note for this clone: This sample also contains other DNA sequences that code for the same CDR3. This chain links TRBV4-3 with TRBJ2-7; 10 nucleotides line up with TRBD1. Germline lookup yields CDR1 LGHNA and CDR2 YSLEER. The CDR3 contains 14 residues. V lost 4 bases and J lost 4; bases outside the gene matches: 4. The CDR3, as DNA: TGCGCCAGCAGCCCCGGGACAGGGGCTTACGAGCAGTACTTC. It is translated as CASSPGTGAYEQYF.

CDR3: CASSPGTGLEKLFF. CDR3 nucleotides: TGTGCCAGCAGCCCCGGGACAGGGTTGGAAAAACTGTTTTTT. The V call is TRBV5-6, the J call TRBJ1-4; TRBD1 matches 9 bases. Germline loops: CDR1 SGHDT, CDR2 YYEEEE. The CDR3 runs 14 residues. The J segment lost 8 bases and the V segment lost 4 bases, leaving 6 bases of the junction unmatched.

The genes are TRBV10-3 and TRBJ1-1, with D unclear. This CDR3 spans 11 amino acids. The V gene's germline CDR1 is ENHRY and CDR2 SYGVKD. Trimming took 8 bases from V and 4 from J, leaving 8 bases between them. CDR3: CAIVAGTEAFF. CDR3 nucleotide sequence: TGTGCCATCGTTGCGGGCACTGAAGCTTTCTTT.

This chain uses TRBV5-5 with TRBJ2-2; no definite D call. Trimming took 0 bases from V and 6 from J, leaving 3 bases between them. Germline V CDR1 and CDR2: SGHKS, YYEKEE (reference sequence). CDR3 length: 12 amino acids. The CDR3 DNA reads TGTGCCAGCAGCTTGGAGGCCGGGGAGCTGTTTTTT. Translating gives CASSLEAGELFF.

The chain couples TRBV7-8 to TRBJ2-7; D remains ambiguous. Germline V gives CDR1 SGHVS, CDR2 FQNEAQ. CDR3 length: 13 residues. V was pared by 1 base and J by 4 bases, with 8 bases between. The CDR3 sequence is CASSLVVQYEQYF. The CDR3, as DNA: TGTGCCAGCAGCTTAGTTGTGCAGTACGAGCAGTACTTC.